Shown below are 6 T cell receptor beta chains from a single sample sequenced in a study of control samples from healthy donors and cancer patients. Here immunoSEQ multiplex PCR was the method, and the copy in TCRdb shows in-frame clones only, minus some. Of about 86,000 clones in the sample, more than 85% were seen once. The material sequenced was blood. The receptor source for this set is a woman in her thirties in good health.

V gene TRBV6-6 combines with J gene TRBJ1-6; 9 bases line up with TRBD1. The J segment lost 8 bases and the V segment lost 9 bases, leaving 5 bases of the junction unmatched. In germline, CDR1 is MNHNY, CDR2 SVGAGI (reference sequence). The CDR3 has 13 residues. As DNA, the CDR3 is TGTGCCAGTTGGGACAGGGTTTATTCACCCCTCCACTTT. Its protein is CASWDRVYSPLHF.

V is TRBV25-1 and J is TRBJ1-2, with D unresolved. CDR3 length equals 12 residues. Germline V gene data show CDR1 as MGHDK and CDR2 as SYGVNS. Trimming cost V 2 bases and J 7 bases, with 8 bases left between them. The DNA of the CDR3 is TGTGCCAGCAGTGAAGGTCCCCTTGGCTACACCTTC. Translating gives CASSEGPLGYTF.

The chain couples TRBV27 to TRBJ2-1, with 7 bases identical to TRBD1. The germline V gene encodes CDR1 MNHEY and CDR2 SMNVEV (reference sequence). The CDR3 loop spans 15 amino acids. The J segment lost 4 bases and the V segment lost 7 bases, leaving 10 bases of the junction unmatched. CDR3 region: CASTQKTGQYNEQFF. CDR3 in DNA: TGTGCCAGCACTCAAAAAACGGGACAGTACAATGAGCAGTTCTTC.

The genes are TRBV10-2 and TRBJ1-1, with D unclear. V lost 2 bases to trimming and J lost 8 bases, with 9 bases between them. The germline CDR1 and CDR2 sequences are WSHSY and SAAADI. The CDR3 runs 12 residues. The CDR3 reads CASSEHLMEAFF. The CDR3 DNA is TGCGCCAGCAGTGAGCACTTAATGGAAGCTTTCTTT.

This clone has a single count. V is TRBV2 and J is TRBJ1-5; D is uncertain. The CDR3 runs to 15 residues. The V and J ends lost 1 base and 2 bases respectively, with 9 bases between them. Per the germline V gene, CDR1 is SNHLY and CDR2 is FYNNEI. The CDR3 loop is CASSEEMTGNQPQHF. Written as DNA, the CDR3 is TGTGCCAGCAGTGAAGAAATGACGGGCAATCAGCCCCAGCATTTT.

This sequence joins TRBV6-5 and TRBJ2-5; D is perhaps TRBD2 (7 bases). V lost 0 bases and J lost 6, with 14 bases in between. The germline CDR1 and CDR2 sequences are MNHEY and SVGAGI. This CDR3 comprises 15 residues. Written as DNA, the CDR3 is TGTGCCAGCAGTTACTCTTCCGGGGGGCCCCAGACCCAGTACTTC. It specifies CASSYSSGGPQTQYF.